The TCR beta chain described here comes from a study of cytomegalovirus exposure and HLA in healthy donors. Study overall: As released early, the data held 85 million to 95 million unique TCRs from HLA-typed donors. General study points: Under in vitro conditions, three CMV-associated chains were confirmed as specific for CMV antigens. A later analysis by the authors found several of the most significant clusters apparently linked to common viral pathogens.

Concerning this clone: Its matching antigen is unknown.

The length of the CDR3 is 15 residues. Germline CDR1 and CDR2: SGHRS and YFSETQ. V dropped 0 bases and J dropped 0 bases, with 7 bases sitting between them. Use of 60 Vbeta and 13 Jbeta primers characterized the PCR. The authors' processing: Around 11 million of some 80 million unique TCR beta chains were shared, per a later count. Clones were sequenced by immunoSEQ multiplex PCR, and TCRdb holds only the in-frame ones, with some missing. The DNA was the basis for D and trimming; V, J and clone size are from that table. Of approximately 140,000 clones listed, about three quarters are singletons. The source material was PBMCs. This chain joins TRBV5-1 and TRBJ1-3; D not resolved. The TCR originated in a human donor in good health. The DNA for the CDR3 is TGCGCCAGCAGCTTGGGACGGAGCTCTGGAAACACCATATATTTT. Amino acids: CASSLGRSSGNTIYF.